The rows below give T cell receptor beta chains drawn from one sample of a study of regulatory dendritic cells for organ transplantation. Sequencing used immunoSEQ multiplex PCR; TCRdb keeps in-frame clones, though not all of them. The sample includes around 11,000 clones, roughly 80% of them seen just once. Their recognized antigens are unknown. Sample: memory CD4+ T cells from blood cultured with dendritic cells. These receptors were collected from a human donor in good health. Each CDR3 is given with its conserved first and last residue. The order of the fields is D gene, clone size, V gene, J gene, CDR3 DNA, CDR3 protein. D genes are given only for firm matches. Only some rows state a clone size, as once, few, many or a class for expanded clones.

>TRBD1|.|TRBV6-1|TRBJ1-1
TGTGCCAGCAGTAACAGGGGCGGGACGGCTGAAGCTTTCTTT
CASSNRGGTAEAFF
>.|.|TRBV5-1|TRBJ2-2
TGCGCCAGCAGCCCACCCCCGGGGGCTATCACCGGGGAGCTGTTTTTT
CASSPPPGAITGELFF
>.|.|TRBV11-2|TRBJ2-3
TGTGCCAGCGGAACTCAAACTAGGGCGGATACGCAGTATTTT
CASGTQTRADTQYF
>.|.|TRBV5-6|TRBJ1-3
TGTGCCAGCAGCTTACCAACCAGCTCTGGCGACACCATATATTTT
CASSLPTSSGDTIYF
>.|.|TRBV9|TRBJ2-2
TGTGCCAGCAGCGTAGGGACCTCCACCGGGGAGCTGTTTTTT
CASSVGTSTGELFF
>TRBD1|few|TRBV28|TRBJ1-1
TGTGCCAGCAGTTTAGAGACAGGGGCGAGTGAAGCTTTCTTT
CASSLETGASEAFF
>.|.|TRBV10-1|TRBJ2-3
TGCGCCAGCAGTGAGTTGAGGGGCACAGATACGCAGTATTTT
CASSELRGTDTQYF
>.|.|TRBV18|TRBJ1-2
TGTGCCAGCTCACCTGACAGGAACTATGGCTACACCTTC
CASSPDRNYGYTF
>.|.|TRBV30|TRBJ1-6
TGTGCCTGGAGTATGGCGGCCGATTCACCCCTCCACTTT
CAWSMAADSPLHF
>.|few|TRBV19|TRBJ1-5
TGTGCCAGTAGTATAACAGGGAGCAATCAGCCCCAGCATTTT
CASSITGSNQPQHF
>TRBD1|.|TRBV2|TRBJ2-7
TGTGCCAGCAGTGAGCAGGGGGACTCCTACGAGCAGTACTTC
CASSEQGDSYEQYF
>TRBD2|.|TRBV4-1|TRBJ2-3
TGCGCCAGCAGCAAAGAGGGACTAGCGGGGGTGGTAGATACGCAGTATTTT
CASSKEGLAGVVDTQYF
>.|.|TRBV18|TRBJ1-4
TGTGCCAGCTCACCACCGGTAGGAGCCCCGATAGAAAAACTGTTTTTT
CASSPPVGAPIEKLFF
>.|once|TRBV10-3|TRBJ2-5
TGTGCCATCAGTGAGAATGGTGGTGGCGAGACCCAGTACTTC
CAISENGGGETQYF
>.|.|TRBV2|TRBJ2-3
TGTGCCAGCAGGGAGATGGCGGGGACTTCCACAGATACGCAGTATTTT
CASREMAGTSTDTQYF
>.|.|TRBV6-5|TRBJ1-1
TGTGCCGTACAGGGAAACACTGAAGCTTTCTTT
CAVQGNTEAFF
>.|.|TRBV30|TRBJ2-6
TGTGCCTGGAGTGTAGCGCTTGGTGGGGCCAACGTCCTGACTTTC
CAWSVALGGANVLTF
>.|.|TRBV5-4|TRBJ2-3
TGTGCCAGCAGCCAGAAGATTTCGTCCCTGGACACAGATACGCAGTATTTT
CASSQKISSLDTDTQYF
>TRBD1|.|TRBV6-5|TRBJ1-2
TGTGCCAGCAGCTTAAATGGACAGGGAGGATATGGCTACACCTTC
CASSLNGQGGYGYTF
>TRBD2|.|TRBV28|TRBJ2-1
TGCGCCATTACCGGGCGGGAGGGCTACAATGAGCAGTTCTTC
CAITGREGYNEQFF
>TRBD1|.|TRBV4-3|TRBJ2-7
TGCGCCAGCAGCGTCTCCCCAGGGGGCGAGCAGTACTTC
CASSVSPGGEQYF
>.|.|TRBV6-5|TRBJ1-6
TGTGCCAGCAGTTACTCGATTGTTTCGGGGTCACCCCTCCACTTT
CASSYSIVSGSPLHF